Below, 11 T cell receptor beta chains from the same sample are listed, as sequenced in a study of shared clonotypes between healthy human individuals. Method: immunoSEQ multiplex PCR; TCRdb's copy keeps in-frame clones and lacks some. The sample includes about 2.3 million clones, less than 95% seen only once; the top ten take approximately 0.4%. Sequenced material: naive CD4+ T cells from PBMCs. Noted subset: CD45RA+ positively selected. These receptors all stem from a man younger than 35 in good health. Some clones in this sample may be carry-over from other donors' samples.

The rearrangement joins TRBV5-1 to TRBJ2-5; D is possibly TRBD2 (5 bases). The CDR3 extends over 15 amino acids. Trimming pared 0 bases from V and 5 bases from J, leaving 14 bases between. Germline lookup yields CDR1 SGHRS and CDR2 YFSETQ. CDR3 sequence reads: CASSLASSSWETQYF. In DNA, the CDR3 is TGCGCCAGCAGCTTGGCTAGCTCCAGCTGGGAGACCCAGTACTTC.

The chain combines TRBV5-5 with TRBJ2-2; maybe TRBD2 (6 bases). Trimming pared 0 bases from V and 7 bases from J, leaving 10 bases between. Germline V gene lookup returns CDR1 SGHKS and CDR2 YYEKEE (reference sequence). CDR3 length: 14 amino acids. CDR3 sequence: CASSLEGGDGELFF. In nucleotides, the CDR3 is TGTGCCAGCAGCTTGGAGGGAGGCGACGGGGAGCTGTTTTTT.

The chain is built from TRBV25-1 and TRBJ1-1, with D possibly matching TRBD1 (6 bases). The CDR3 is 13 amino acids. Germline values: CDR1 MGHDK, CDR2 SYGVNS. V was clipped by 5 bases and J by 1 base, with 8 bases between them. DNA for the CDR3: TGTGCCAGCAGTAAAGGGGGGAACACTGAAGCTTTCTTT. Protein product: CASSKGGNTEAFF.

The chain carries TRBV11-1 and TRBJ1-4; no clear D. Germline V CDR1 and CDR2: SGHAT, FQDESV (reference sequence). CDR3 size: 16 residues. V gave up 5 bases and J gave up 6 bases, with 19 bases separating them. CDR3 coding DNA: TGTGCCAGCAGCCCCGAAGACTATAATCGCTATGAAAAACTGTTTTTT. It yields the protein CASSPEDYNRYEKLFF. Based on the CDR3 plus reference TRBV11-1 and TRBJ1-4, the full variable domain is EAEVAQSPRYKITEKSQAVAFWCDPISGHATLYWYRQILGQGPELLVQFQDESVVDDSQLPKDRFSAERLKGVDSTLKIQPAELGDSAMYLCASSPEDYNRYEKLFFGSGTQLSVL.

The chain employs TRBV6-1 and TRBJ2-3, with D perhaps matching TRBD2 (5 bases). Germline values: CDR1 MNHNS, CDR2 SASEGT. This CDR3 spans 14 amino acids. V was pared by 4 bases and J by 4 bases, with 12 bases between. CDR3 protein: CASSVRVPPDTQYF. CDR3 sequence (DNA): TGTGCCAGCAGTGTGCGGGTCCCCCCAGATACGCAGTATTTT.

The chain recombines TRBV28 with TRBJ2-7, with TRBD2 as a possible D gene (6 bases). The CDR3 consists of 11 residues. Germline V CDR1 and CDR2: MDHEN, SYDVKM. V dropped 5 bases and J dropped 12 bases, with 14 bases sitting between them. In DNA form, the CDR3 reads TGTGCCAGCAGTCGACGGGAGCCCCGGTACTTC. Translated, it gives CASSRREPRYF.

The rearrangement uses TRBV6-1 and TRBJ1-1; D is unresolved. Trimming left V 6 bases short and J 1 base short, with 12 bases between. There are 14 residues in the CDR3. CDR1 and CDR2 (germline): MNHNS, SASEGT. CDR3 coding DNA: TGTGCCAGCAGCGGTCGAAGGGCGAACACTGAAGCTTTCTTT. Amino acid sequence: CASSGRRANTEAFF.

The chain employs TRBV6-1 and TRBJ2-1, with 14 nucleotides matching TRBD2. V lost 2 bases and J lost 6; bases outside the gene matches: 3. The CDR3 spans 16 residues. Germline lookup yields CDR1 MNHNS and CDR2 SASEGT. In nucleotides, the CDR3 is TGTGCCAGCAGTGAATACGGGACTAGCGGGAGCAATGAGCAGTTCTTC. Its protein is CASSEYGTSGSNEQFF.

V gene TRBV7-2 combines with J gene TRBJ2-1; D remains ambiguous. Germline V lookup: CDR1 SGHTA, CDR2 FQGNSA. The CDR3 spans 13 residues. With 5 bases removed from V and 6 bases from J, the gap between germline ends came to 11 bases. The CDR3 nucleotides are TGTGCCAGCAGCCCCGACCGACTCAATGAGCAGTTCTTC. It encodes CASSPDRLNEQFF.

The rearrangement joins TRBV5-1 to TRBJ2-3, with D unclear. V lost 1 base, J lost 4 bases, and 10 bases lay in between. This CDR3 region has 14 residues. Germline lookup yields CDR1 SGHRS and CDR2 YFSETQ. The CDR3 DNA follows: TGCGCCAGCAGCTTGTTCTCGGGCCCAGATACGCAGTATTTT. Encoded protein: CASSLFSGPDTQYF.

V usage is TRBV19 and J usage is TRBJ1-2; unclear D gene. Trimming removed 6 bases at V and 0 bases at J, with 11 bases between. The CDR3 runs 14 residues. Per the germline V gene, CDR1 is LNHDA and CDR2 is SQIVND (reference sequence). CDR3 region: CASSPVGSNYGYTF. The DNA of the CDR3 is TGTGCCAGTAGCCCGGTGGGGTCTAACTATGGCTACACCTTC. Full variable domain (outside the CDR3, taken from reference TRBV19 and TRBJ1-2): DGGITQSPKYLFRKEGQNVTLSCEQNLNHDAMYWYRQDPGQGLRLIYYSQIVNDFQKGDIAEGYSVSREKKESFPLTVTSAQKNPTAFYLCASSPVGSNYGYTFGSGTRLTVV.